This T cell receptor beta chain was observed in a study of cytomegalovirus exposure and HLA in healthy donors. The CDR3 has 18 amino acids. From germline, CDR1 is SQVTM and CDR2 ANQGSEA. The V and J ends lost 3 bases and 2 bases, in that order; junction bases with no gene match: 19. Use of 60 Vbeta and 13 Jbeta primers characterized the PCR. Clones were sequenced by immunoSEQ multiplex PCR, and TCRdb holds only the in-frame ones, with some missing. This table has approximately 100,000 clones, approximately 80% appearing once. As for this clone: Antigen specificity is unknown.

General observations from the study: The authors excluded some V segments, including TRBV6-2 and TRBV6-3, as indistinguishable.

The gene calls are TRBV29-1 and TRBJ2-7, with 7 nucleotides matching TRBD2. Material: PBMCs. The sequence was obtained from a woman under 30 in good health and CMV-seronegative. The CDR3 is CSVDGVRPRAGVTYEQYF. In nucleotides, the CDR3 is TGCAGCGTTGATGGGGTCCGGCCCAGGGCGGGAGTTACCTACGAGCAGTACTTC.